The sequence of this TCR beta chain was determined in a study of Ad26.COV2.S vaccination and SARS-CoV-2 variants. Treatment defined: some 20 received Ad26.COV2.S at low or high dose, single or two shots; a few received placebo; per-sample allocation not given. The samples were gathered on day 63 after the first injection of vaccine or placebo. V shed 5 bases, J shed 5 bases, and the junction held 7 bases outside the gene matches. Germline loops: CDR1 MNHEY, CDR2 SVGAGI. The length of the CDR3 is 15 residues. The protocol was immunoSEQ multiplex PCR, while the TCRdb copy is restricted to in-frame clones and leaves out a portion. In the table there are about 400,000 clones, 89% of which are singletons.

The receptor was isolated from a person aged 18 to 65 who received the Ad26.COV2.S COVID-19 vaccine or a placebo. Sequencing was performed on peripheral blood, taken in a trial of Ad26.COV2.S vaccine versus placebo. The rearrangement joins TRBV6-5 to TRBJ2-2, with 8 positions matching TRBD2. CDR3 amino acids: CASSLTSGRTGELFF. CDR3 nucleotide sequence: TGTGCCAGCAGTCTTACTAGCGGTAGAACCGGGGAGCTGTTTTTT.